The 26 T cell receptor beta chains listed next were all sequenced from one sample in a study of memory B cells and T cells in multiple sclerosis. Clones were sequenced by immunoSEQ multiplex PCR, and TCRdb holds only the in-frame ones, with some missing. Of about 15,000 clones in the sample, roughly three quarters were seen once. The source material was memory (CD45RO+) CD4+ T cells from blood. The receptor source for this set is a human donor with multiple sclerosis.

The rearrangement joins TRBV5-1 to TRBJ1-6, with 9 bases aligning to TRBD1. The CDR3 consists of 14 residues. The trim removed 4 bases at V and 9 bases at J, leaving 5 bases unmatched. Germline CDR1 and CDR2: SGHRS and YFSETQ. The CDR3 spells CASSRDRGSSPLHF. The CDR3 DNA sequence: TGCGCCAGCAGCCGAGACAGGGGGAGTTCACCCCTCCACTTT.

J is TRBJ1-1 and V is TRBV6-1; TRBD1 agrees at 7 bases. The V gene end was trimmed by 6 bases and the J gene end by 2 bases; junction bases not matched to a gene: 6. The CDR3 runs 14 residues. The V gene's germline CDR1 is MNHNS and CDR2 SASEGT. CDR3 amino acids: CASSHGTANTEAFF. The CDR3 DNA reads as TGTGCCAGCAGCCACGGGACAGCAAACACTGAAGCTTTCTTT.

The rearrangement uses TRBV7-9 and TRBJ1-4; TRBD1 aligns across 9 bases. This CDR3 comprises 16 residues. The J segment lost 2 bases and the V segment lost 2 bases, leaving 3 bases of the junction unmatched. Germline CDR1 SEHNR, CDR2 FQNEAQ (reference sequence). The CDR3 region is CASSLMGTGTNEKLFF. CDR3 sequence (DNA): TGTGCCAGCAGCTTAATGGGGACAGGGACTAATGAAAAACTGTTTTTT.

The V and J genes are TRBV4-1 and TRBJ2-7; TRBD1 agrees at 8 bases. The V gene end was trimmed by 2 bases and the J gene end by 5 bases; junction bases not matched to a gene: 11. CDR1 and CDR2 from the germline V gene are MGHRA and YSYEKL. The CDR3 contains 16 residues. CDR3 DNA sequence: TGCGCCAGCAGCCAATCCCAGACAGGGGCACGACACGAGCAGTACTTC. As protein: CASSQSQTGARHEQYF.

V and J are TRBV27 and TRBJ1-6; D is ambiguous. The ends were cut back, 3 bases at V and 8 bases at J, with 5 bases in the middle. This CDR3 contains 12 residues. Germline V gene lookup returns CDR1 MNHEY and CDR2 SMNVEV (reference sequence). CDR3 region: CASSFRDSPLHF. CDR3 in DNA: TGTGCCAGCAGTTTTCGGGATTCACCCCTCCACTTT.

The chain joins TRBV5-4 to TRBJ1-6; 7 bases align to TRBD1. CDR3 length: 15 amino acids. CDR1 is SGHNT, CDR2 YYREEE, per germline (reference sequence). V gave up 1 base and J gave up 7 bases; unmatched junction bases: 5. CDR3 amino acids: CASSLMARGNSPLHF. The CDR3 DNA reads as TGTGCCAGCAGCTTGATGGCCAGGGGGAATTCACCCCTCCACTTT.

The chain uses TRBV5-1 and TRBJ2-2; no clear D. Per the germline V gene, CDR1 is SGHRS and CDR2 is YFSETQ. The V end was cut by 0 bases, the J end by 0 bases, with 3 bases between. The CDR3 extends over 14 amino acids. The CDR3 loop is CASSLDTNTGELFF. The CDR3 DNA sequence: TGCGCCAGCAGCTTGGACACGAACACCGGGGAGCTGTTTTTT.

The table lists this clone with a few counts. V is TRBV5-4 and J is TRBJ2-7, with a weak D call TRBD1 (6 bases). CDR3 length: 13 amino acids. Trimming stripped 1 base from V and 5 bases from J, with 10 bases between. Germline V lookup: CDR1 SGHNT, CDR2 YYREEE (reference sequence). The DNA of the CDR3 is TGTGCCAGCAGCTTGAAAGGGGGAAACGAGCAGTACTTC. This codes for CASSLKGGNEQYF.

The rearrangement joins TRBV2 to TRBJ2-5; a weak D match, TRBD2 (6 bases). This CDR3 has 13 amino acids. The germline V gene has CDR1 SNHLY and CDR2 FYNNEI. V lost 9 bases and J 3 bases, leaving 14 bases between the germline ends. The DNA for the CDR3 is TGTGCCAGTCAAATGGGACTTAAAGAGACCCAGTACTTC. It translates to CASQMGLKETQYF. The variable domain in full, completed from reference TRBV2 and TRBJ2-5, reads EPEVTQTPSHQVTQMGQEVILRCVPISNHLYFYWYRQILGQKVEFLVSFYNNEISEKSEIFDDQFSVERPDGSNFTLKIRSTKLEDSAMYFCASQMGLKETQYFGPGTRLLVL.

The chain joins TRBV5-4 to TRBJ1-5, with D possibly being TRBD1 (5 bases). The CDR3 extends over 14 amino acids. Trimming stripped 0 bases from V and 5 bases from J, with 9 bases between. CDR1 is SGHNT and CDR2 is YYREEE in the germline V gene (reference sequence). Written as DNA, the CDR3 is TGTGCCAGCAGCTTGGGGGCGGGGGATCAGCCCCAGCATTTT. It codes for CASSLGAGDQPQHF.

This chain joins TRBV5-1 and TRBJ2-1; 10 positions match TRBD1. Losses at the gene ends were 4 bases for V and 15 bases for J; bases not matched to a gene: 13. Germline V gives CDR1 SGHRS, CDR2 YFSETQ. CDR3 length: 14 amino acids. For the CDR3, the DNA is TGCGCCAGCAGCCCAGGTATGGTCCGGGACAGGGGGTTCTTC. It translates to CASSPGMVRDRGFF.

The V call is TRBV29-1, the J call TRBJ1-3; D gene unclear. This CDR3 region has 11 residues. Germline-derived CDR1 and CDR2 are SQVTM and ANQGSEA. The ends were cut back, 4 bases at V and 8 bases at J, with 9 bases in the middle. CDR3: CSVGLGDTIYF. In DNA, the CDR3 is TGCAGCGTTGGTCTCGGAGACACCATATATTTT.

The rearrangement uses TRBV10-3 and TRBJ2-2; TRBD2 might be the D (6 bases). CDR3 length: 16 amino acids. Deletions cut 6 bases from V and 0 bases from J, with 14 bases between. Germline lookup yields CDR1 ENHRY and CDR2 SYGVKD. The CDR3 DNA sequence: TGTGCCATCAGGCCCGGAGTAGCGGCGAACACCGGGGAGCTGTTTTTT. It translates to CAIRPGVAANTGELFF.

The chain carries TRBV7-8 and TRBJ2-1; 10 bases align to TRBD2. Looked up from germline, CDR1 is SGHVS and CDR2 is FQNEAQ. Trimming at V came to 6 bases and at J to 0 bases, leaving 8 bases not matched to a gene. The CDR3 covers 17 residues. For the CDR3, the DNA is TGTGCCAGCAGTGAACTAGCGGGACGCTACTCCTACAATGAGCAGTTCTTC. It yields the protein CASSELAGRYSYNEQFF.

Only a few counts were recorded for this clone. This chain joins TRBV27 and TRBJ1-1; a weak D match, TRBD1 (6 bases). The CDR3 covers 13 residues. The germline V gene has CDR1 MNHEY and CDR2 SMNVEV (reference sequence). With 6 bases removed from V and 1 base from J, the gap between germline ends came to 9 bases. CDR3 protein: CASRKQGNTEAFF. CDR3 coding DNA: TGTGCCAGCAGGAAACAGGGGAACACTGAAGCTTTCTTT.

This clone came up a few times. V usage is TRBV28 and J usage is TRBJ1-1; possibly TRBD1 for D (6 bases). The CDR3 consists of 14 residues. Germline V CDR1 and CDR2: MDHEN, SYDVKM. Trimming pared 6 bases from V and 2 bases from J, leaving 13 bases between. The CDR3 DNA sequence: TGTGCCAGCAGCTTTCCGGACAGCAACACTGAAGCTTTCTTT. It yields the protein CASSFPDSNTEAFF.

The table lists this clone with a few counts. The chain combines TRBV7-9 with TRBJ1-1, with 7 bases that match TRBD1. The CDR3 contains 13 residues. The V and J ends lost 11 bases and 1 base, in that order; junction bases with no gene match: 7. Germline CDR1 reads SEHNR; CDR2 reads FQNEAQ (reference sequence). CDR3 DNA sequence: TGTGCCGGAGACAGGGACGGGAACACTGAAGCTTTCTTT. Protein: CAGDRDGNTEAFF.

The rearrangement joins TRBV28 to TRBJ2-1, with D perhaps matching TRBD2 (7 bases). Germline CDR1 and CDR2: MDHEN and SYDVKM. The CDR3 is 17 residues long. Trimming shortened V by 10 bases and J by 3 bases, and 25 bases separated the two germline ends. The DNA for the CDR3 is TGTGCCACCTACGAGGGGGACGGCGGGAGCATCTACAATGAGCAGTTCTTC. Encoded protein: CATYEGDGGSIYNEQFF.

In this sample, this clone turned up once. V usage is TRBV30 and J usage is TRBJ2-7; 9 bases align to TRBD2. The CDR3 has 11 residues. The germline V gene encodes CDR1 GTSNPN and CDR2 SVGIG (reference sequence). Trimming removed 6 bases from V and 9 bases from J; junction bases left unmatched: 6. The CDR3 DNA reads as TGTGCCTGCGTAGCGGGAGCGGGGCAGTACTTC. Residues: CACVAGAGQYF.

This sequence joins TRBV19 and TRBJ1-6; D gene uncertain. This CDR3 has 13 residues. Germline V gene data show CDR1 as LNHDA and CDR2 as SQIVND (reference sequence). Trimming stripped 5 bases from V and 7 bases from J, with 9 bases between. DNA for the CDR3: TGTGCCAGTAGTTCCAGACACAATTCACCCCTCCACTTT. As protein: CASSSRHNSPLHF.

V gene TRBV30 combines with J gene TRBJ1-2; 9 bases are a match to TRBD1. Germline CDR1 and CDR2: GTSNPN and SVGIG (reference sequence). The ends lost 3 bases at V and 2 bases at J; junction bases unmatched: 4. This CDR3 contains 14 residues. CDR3 DNA: TGTGCCTGGAGGGGGGACAGGGAGAACTATGGCTACACCTTC. It translates to CAWRGDRENYGYTF.

This sequence joins TRBV9 and TRBJ2-1; unclear D gene. Per the germline V gene, CDR1 is SGDLS and CDR2 is YYNGEE. Trimming removed 3 bases from V and 10 bases from J, with 17 bases in between. CDR3 length: 14 amino acids. CDR3 sequence reads: CASSAATMPREQFF. CDR3 bases: TGTGCCAGCAGCGCCGCTACCATGCCTAGAGAGCAGTTCTTC.

The rearrangement joins TRBV5-1 to TRBJ2-1; 8 bases fit TRBD1. CDR1 SGHRS and CDR2 YFSETQ come from the germline V gene. J lost 3 bases, V lost 2 bases, and 4 bases had no gene match. This CDR3 comprises 15 residues. In DNA, the CDR3 is TGCGCCAGCAGCTTTCCGGGACAGGTCTACAATGAGCAGTTCTTC. Translated: CASSFPGQVYNEQFF.

J is TRBJ2-1 and V is TRBV7-9, with 11 bases fitting TRBD2. CDR1 is SEHNR and CDR2 is FQNEAQ in the germline V gene (reference sequence). This CDR3 is 15 amino acids long. The V segment lost 1 base and the J segment 6 bases; nucleotides outside the gene matches: 2. The CDR3 sequence is CASSLDGTSGNEQFF. In DNA form, the CDR3 reads TGTGCCAGCAGCTTAGACGGGACTAGCGGCAATGAGCAGTTCTTC.

This clone was observed a single time. This chain links TRBV15 with TRBJ1-2; D call uncertain. The ends were cut back, 0 bases at V and 3 bases at J, with 8 bases in the middle. The CDR3 spans 14 residues. The germline CDR1 and CDR2 sequences are LNHNV and YYDKDF (reference sequence). This CDR3 is CATSRDPVDYGYTF. In DNA, the CDR3 is TGTGCCACCAGCAGAGATCCCGTTGACTATGGCTACACCTTC.

The chain joins TRBV6-1 to TRBJ1-2; 9 nucleotides match TRBD1. Germline lookup yields CDR1 MNHNS and CDR2 SASEGT. The J segment lost 7 bases and the V segment lost 3 bases, leaving 12 bases of the junction unmatched. The CDR3 runs to 16 residues. The CDR3 nucleotides are TGTGCCAGCAGTGACCTGGGGCACAGGGGGCTTTTTGGCTACACCTTC. Protein sequence: CASSDLGHRGLFGYTF.